The 20 T cell receptor beta chains in this list originate from one sample, sequenced in a study of blood T cells in healthy people across ages. A second PCR, run for about 7 to 11 cycles, used a sample-barcoded 5' primer plus a J-beta primer mix. One entry per CDR3 protein, called by TCRdb with MiXCR from the 5' RACE reads. Among 450,000 to 600,000 distinct CDR3 sequences listed, roughly a quarter were seen once. The sample was also reused in another study, on T cells of mothers and their children.

The sequenced material came from blood. These TCRs come from a boy aged 2 to 9 in good health.

The chain employs TRBV27 and TRBJ2-5; D is perhaps TRBD1 (5 bases). The J call may be faulty, since TRBJ2-1 better matches the DNA end. Germline values: CDR1 MNHEY, CDR2 SMNVEV (reference sequence). The CDR3 is 17 residues long. CDR3 sequence reads: CASSLEGVPSVYNEQFF. In nucleotides, the CDR3 is TGTGCCAGCAGTCTCGAAGGGGTCCCCTCTGTCTACAATGAGCAGTTCTTC.

This chain uses TRBV7-9 with TRBJ2-5; 13 nucleotides align to TRBD2. Unmatched junction bases numbered 4, after V lost 4 bases and J lost 2 bases. This CDR3 region has 16 residues. Germline V gene data show CDR1 as SEHNR and CDR2 as FQNEAQ (reference sequence). The CDR3 loop reads CASSSPGLAGQETQYF. CDR3 DNA sequence: TGTGCCAGCAGCTCTCCGGGACTAGCGGGGCAAGAGACCCAGTACTTC.

V and J are TRBV6-6 and TRBJ2-5; 7 bases are a match to TRBD2. The V gene end was trimmed by 11 bases and the J gene end by 1 base; junction bases not matched to a gene: 4. The CDR3 sequence is 12 residues long. Germline CDR1 MNHNY, CDR2 SVGAGI (reference sequence). Written as DNA, the CDR3 is TGTGCCGGCAAGCGGGGCCAAGAGACCCAGTACTTC. Protein product: CAGKRGQETQYF.

This sequence joins TRBV5-1 and TRBJ1-2, with a tentative D call TRBD1 (5 bases). V lost 2 bases, J lost 8 bases, and 19 bases lay in between. In germline, CDR1 is SGHRS, CDR2 YFSETQ. This CDR3 region has 15 residues. The CDR3 nucleotides are TGCGCCAGCAGCTTCGGTGGGGGAATTGGAGGGGGCTACACCTTC. It encodes CASSFGGGIGGGYTF. The variable domain in full, completed from reference TRBV5-1 and TRBJ1-2, reads KAGVTQTPRYLIKTRGQQVTLSCSPISGHRSVSWYQQTPGQGLQFLFEYFSETQRNKGNFPGRFSGRQFSNSRSEMNVSTLELGDSALYLCASSFGGGIGGGYTFGSGTRLTVV.

This clonotype has more than one count but fewer than ten. This chain links TRBV29-1 with TRBJ2-7; D is perhaps TRBD2 (7 bases). The length of the CDR3 is 14 residues. V was trimmed by 3 bases and J by 5 bases, leaving 17 bases between them. CDR1 and CDR2 (germline): SQVTM, ANQGSEA. DNA for the CDR3: TGCAGCGTTGATGGGGGGGGCGCAGAGGACGAGCAGTACTTC. This encodes CSVDGGGAEDEQYF.

The chain combines TRBV20-1 with TRBJ2-5; 7 bases map to TRBD1. The trim removed 3 bases at V and 2 bases at J, leaving 6 bases unmatched. CDR1 is DFQATT and CDR2 is SNEGSKA in the germline V gene (reference sequence). This CDR3 comprises 14 residues. CDR3 coding DNA: TGCAGTGCTAGTCCAGGGACAGCTCAAGAGACCCAGTACTTC. This codes for CSASPGTAQETQYF.

A note on this clonotype: An end of the junction does not agree with germline; a read error may underlie this. The chain uses TRBV7-9 and TRBJ1-1; D unclear. Per the germline V gene, CDR1 is SEHNR and CDR2 is FQNEAQ (reference sequence). The CDR3 sequence is 13 residues long. The CDR3 DNA reads as TGTGCCAGCACCCAAGACCCGAACACTGAAACTTTCTTT. This encodes CASTQDPNTETFF.

This chain links TRBV29-1 with TRBJ2-3, with D uncertain. The CDR3 loop spans 12 amino acids. Trimming took 6 bases from V and 6 from J, leaving 13 bases between them. Germline values: CDR1 SQVTM, CDR2 ANQGSEA. The DNA for the CDR3 is TGCAGCGTAGGAGACAAAGGCGATACGCAGTATTTT. This sequence encodes CSVGDKGDTQYF.

The chain combines TRBV5-1 with TRBJ2-7; 7 bases align to TRBD1. The CDR3 covers 13 residues. The germline gives CDR1 SGHRS, CDR2 YFSETQ. V shed 5 bases and J 6 bases; nucleotides not matched to a gene: 8. The CDR3 reads CASRITGVGEQYF. Written as DNA, the CDR3 is TGCGCCAGCAGGATAACAGGGGTCGGCGAGCAGTACTTC.

The chain joins TRBV20-1 to TRBJ2-3; 8 nucleotides match TRBD2. This CDR3 has 22 residues. The junction had 25 bases not matched to a gene; V was cut back by 0 bases and J by 2 bases. Looked up from germline, CDR1 is DFQATT and CDR2 is SNEGSKA (reference sequence). CDR3 DNA: TGCAGTGCTAGAGATCCTCCACCGGGGCAGTCGGTGCCGACTAGCGCCACAGATACGCAGTATTTT. It specifies CSARDPPPGQSVPTSATDTQYF.

The rearrangement joins TRBV27 to TRBJ2-7; D possibly uses TRBD1 or TRBD2 (7 bases each). The CDR3 loop spans 15 amino acids. Germline V gene data show CDR1 as MNHEY and CDR2 as SMNVEV (reference sequence). Trimming shortened V by 5 bases and J by 3 bases, and 17 bases separated the two germline ends. For the CDR3, the DNA is TGTGCCAGCAGTCCAGCAGGGGGGGGCTACTACGAGCAGTACTTC. Translating gives CASSPAGGGYYEQYF.

This clonotype was seen a few times. The chain employs TRBV10-2 and TRBJ2-5; 7 positions match TRBD2. The CDR3 runs to 15 residues. Looked up from germline, CDR1 is WSHSY and CDR2 is SAAADI. Trimming took 3 bases from V and 6 from J; bases not matched to a gene: 10. In DNA form, the CDR3 reads TGCGCCAGCAGTGACCCTAGCGGCCCTGGGAAGACCCAGTACTTC. Protein: CASSDPSGPGKTQYF.

This chain connects TRBV27 to TRBJ2-7; TRBD1 matches 7 bases. Germline V CDR1 and CDR2: MNHEY, SMNVEV (reference sequence). The trim removed 2 bases at V and 6 bases at J, leaving 4 bases unmatched. This CDR3 is built from 13 residues. CDR3: CASSLIGGGEQYF. CDR3 DNA sequence: TGTGCCAGCAGTTTAATAGGGGGCGGCGAGCAGTACTTC.

The V gene is TRBV4-1, the J gene TRBJ2-2; tentatively, D is TRBD1 (6 bases). CDR1 and CDR2 (germline): MGHRA, YSYEKL. CDR3 length: 15 amino acids. V dropped 2 bases and J dropped 3 bases, with 10 bases sitting between them. Written as DNA, the CDR3 is TGCGCCAGCAGCCAACAGGGGTCTTACACCGGGGAGCTGTTTTTT. The encoded protein is CASSQQGSYTGELFF.

This clonotype was seen many times. This rearrangement joins TRBV11-2 to TRBJ2-5; 7 bases match TRBD1. With 2 bases clipped from V and 0 bases from J, the junction kept 3 bases outside the gene matches. The germline V gene has CDR1 SGHAT and CDR2 FQNNGV. The CDR3 has 15 amino acids. The CDR3 DNA is TGTGCCAGCAGCTTAAGGGGGACAGACCAAGAGACCCAGTACTTC. Encoded protein: CASSLRGTDQETQYF.

This chain links TRBV7-9 with TRBJ1-4; tentative D call: TRBD1 (5 bases). CDR1 is SEHNR and CDR2 is FQNEAQ in the germline V gene (reference sequence). Trimming took off 3 bases at V and 8 bases at J, with 19 bases between the two ends. The CDR3 loop spans 16 amino acids. The CDR3 spells CASSFRPGQVEEKLFF. CDR3 in DNA: TGTGCCAGCAGCTTTCGGCCCGGACAAGTAGAAGAAAAACTGTTTTTT.

This clonotype has more than one count but fewer than ten. The rearrangement uses TRBV12-3 or TRBV12-4 and TRBJ2-1, with 9 bases lining up with TRBD2. The CDR3 covers 21 residues. With 1 base clipped from V and 0 bases from J, the junction kept 16 bases outside the gene matches. The CDR3 bases are TGTGCCAGCAGTTTAGACCTAGGACTAGCGCGCGATAAGAGCTCCTACAATGAGCAGTTCTTC. Translated: CASSLDLGLARDKSSYNEQFF.

The J gene is TRBJ2-4, the V gene TRBV2; possibly TRBD1 or TRBD2 for D (6 bases each). The V gene lost 7 bases and the J gene lost 8 bases, with 15 bases spanning the gap. From germline, CDR1 is SNHLY and CDR2 FYNNEI. This CDR3 has 13 residues. CDR3 nucleotide sequence: TGTGCCAGCATCGGGGGCAGTCATGACATTCAGTACTTC. Protein sequence: CASIGGSHDIQYF. The full variable domain, in which reference TRBV2 and TRBJ2-4 provide the parts outside the CDR3, is EPEVTQTPSHQVTQMGQEVILRCVPISNHLYFYWYRQILGQKVEFLVSFYNNEISEKSEIFDDQFSVERPDGSNFTLKIRSTKLEDSAMYFCASIGGSHDIQYFGAGTRLSVL.

This clonotype was found a few times. The V gene is TRBV3-1, the J gene TRBJ2-7, with 8 bases identical to TRBD1. The CDR3 contains 14 residues. V lost 7 bases to trimming and J lost 4 bases; unmatched junction nucleotides: 9. Germline V gene data show CDR1 as LGHDT and CDR2 as YNNKEL (reference sequence). CDR3 DNA sequence: TGTGCCAGCACCCGCGGACAGGGCAGATACGAGCAGTACTTC. Its protein is CASTRGQGRYEQYF.

This chain uses TRBV4-3 with TRBJ2-3; TRBD2 aligns across 9 bases. The CDR3 contains 15 residues. Losses at the gene ends were 0 bases for V and 4 bases for J; bases not matched to a gene: 2. The germline gives CDR1 LGHNA, CDR2 YSLEER. The CDR3 nucleotides read TGCGCCAGCAGCCAAGAGCGGGGGGGCCCAGATACGCAGTATTTT. Encoded protein: CASSQERGGPDTQYF.